This TCR beta chain emerged from a study of T cell responses to AZD1222 COVID-19 vaccine. On this clone: Its antigen is not identified. The sample has other DNA sequences that encode this CDR3 too.

V was clipped by 4 bases and J by 3 bases; unmatched bases: 2. The CDR3 extends over 13 amino acids. Notes on the study in general: Baseline antibody screening turned up just a handful of seropositive AZD1222 recipients. Sampling captured repertoires only after the peak T cell response. After two AZD1222 doses, spike-specific TCR breadth and depth rose versus day 0. Clonal diversity may have been underestimated, and the donors were mostly white British, with more females than males.

Assay: immunoSEQ multiplex PCR; the TCRdb copy retains only in-frame clones and omits some. This repertoire shows 100,000 to 150,000 clones, over 90% found once; its top ten account for 5% to 6.5%. This chain joins TRBV12-3 or TRBV12-4 and TRBJ2-7; 8 bases are shared with TRBD1. The sequence was obtained from an adult in good health. Sequenced material: peripheral blood, taken on day 0 of AZD1222 vaccination. Here the CDR3 DNA reads TGTGCCAGCAGTTGGACAGGGAGCTACGAGCAGTACTTC. Encoded protein: CASSWTGSYEQYF.